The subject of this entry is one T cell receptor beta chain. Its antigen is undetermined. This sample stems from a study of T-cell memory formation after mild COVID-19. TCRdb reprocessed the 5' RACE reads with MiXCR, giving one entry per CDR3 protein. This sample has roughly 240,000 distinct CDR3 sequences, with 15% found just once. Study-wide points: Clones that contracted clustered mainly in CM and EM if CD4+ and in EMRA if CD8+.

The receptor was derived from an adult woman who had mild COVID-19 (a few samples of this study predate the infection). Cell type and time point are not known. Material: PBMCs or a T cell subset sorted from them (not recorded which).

The chain's CDR3 is CASGPGGGTGELFF. The CDR3 DNA is TGTGCCAGCGGCCCAGGGGGGGGGACCGGGGAGCTGTTTTTT. The V and J genes are TRBV12-3 or TRBV12-4 and TRBJ2-2; D is tentatively TRBD1 or TRBD2 (7 bases each). This CDR3 is 14 amino acids long. Trimming stripped 8 bases from V and 5 bases from J, with 15 bases between.